These 30 T cell receptor beta chains share one sample of origin, sequenced in a study of blood T cell repertoires in COVID-19. Only in-frame clones appear in the TCRdb table, and some are missing; sequencing was by immunoSEQ multiplex PCR. The sample contains around 83,000 clones, roughly 90% of which appear only once. The specimen sequenced was peripheral blood. These receptors were collected from a man aged 65-85 years with active or convalescent COVID-19.

The gene calls are TRBV27 and TRBJ2-7; the D is unclear. With 3 bases removed from V and 2 bases from J, the gap between germline ends came to 11 bases. Germline loops: CDR1 MNHEY, CDR2 SMNVEV (reference sequence). The CDR3 runs 14 residues. The CDR3 sequence: CASSLTRLTYEQYF. CDR3 nucleotide sequence: TGTGCCAGCAGTTTGACTCGCCTAACCTACGAGCAGTACTTC.

This sequence joins TRBV6-2 or TRBV6-3 and TRBJ2-3; possible D gene TRBD1, 6 bases. The germline V gene encodes CDR1 MNHEY and CDR2 SVGEGT. This CDR3 contains 17 residues. V was shortened by 2 bases and J by 3 bases, with 18 bases between the two germline ends. The CDR3 DNA reads as TGTGCCAGCAGTTACCGCTGGGACAATCCTGGGACAGATACGCAGTATTTT. Its protein product is CASSYRWDNPGTDTQYF.

The J gene is TRBJ1-2, the V gene TRBV29-1; 8 nucleotides agree with TRBD1. Germline assignment: CDR1 SQVTM and CDR2 ANQGSEA. The CDR3 sequence is 11 residues long. V was pared by 7 bases and J by 8 bases, with 6 bases of the junction left unmatched. The CDR3: CSAETGVGYTF. CDR3 bases: TGCAGCGCCGAGACAGGGGTCGGCTACACCTTC.

The chain employs TRBV9 and TRBJ1-1, with D maybe TRBD1 (5 bases). Looked up from germline, CDR1 is SGDLS and CDR2 is YYNGEE. With 2 bases removed from V and 4 bases from J, the gap between germline ends came to 6 bases. This CDR3 is built from 12 residues. CDR3 nucleotides: TGTGCCAGCAGCGTCCAGGGCACTGAAGCTTTCTTT. Translating it yields CASSVQGTEAFF.

V usage is TRBV28 and J usage is TRBJ2-7; the D gene is possibly TRBD2 (5 bases). Germline-derived CDR1 and CDR2 are MDHEN and SYDVKM. V lost 7 bases, J lost 3 bases, and 10 bases lay in between. This CDR3 has 12 amino acids. The CDR3 DNA reads TGTGCCAGCATGGGAGTAGGCTACGAGCAGTACTTC. This gives the protein CASMGVGYEQYF.

This clone is a singleton in its sample. This chain joins TRBV6-5 and TRBJ2-3, with 8 positions matching TRBD1. CDR3 length equals 14 residues. Per the germline V gene, CDR1 is MNHEY and CDR2 is SVGAGI. V lost 5 bases to trimming and J lost 4 bases; unmatched junction nucleotides: 5. The CDR3: CASSTDRASDTQYF. CDR3 bases: TGTGCCAGCAGTACGGACAGGGCATCAGATACGCAGTATTTT.

The V gene is TRBV13, the J gene TRBJ1-2; no firm D call. Trimming removed 1 base from V and 6 bases from J, with 9 bases in between. This CDR3 is 13 amino acids long. CDR1 is PRHDT, CDR2 FYEKMQ, per germline (reference sequence). The CDR3 reads CASSLVRTNGYTF. The CDR3 coding sequence is TGTGCCAGCAGCTTAGTCCGAACTAATGGCTACACCTTC.

The chain couples TRBV30 to TRBJ2-1, with a possible D match to TRBD1 (8 bases). Germline assignment: CDR1 GTSNPN and CDR2 SVGIG (reference sequence). The CDR3 length is 18 residues. V lost 1 base, J lost 1 base, and 20 bases lay in between. CDR3 residues: CAWSGGQVTGGSYNEQFF. In DNA, the CDR3 is TGTGCCTGGAGTGGGGGACAGGTAACGGGAGGATCCTACAATGAGCAGTTCTTC.

In its sample, this clone was seen a few times. The chain links TRBV2 to TRBJ1-2; D is perhaps TRBD1 (6 bases). The CDR3 has 13 amino acids. CDR1 SNHLY and CDR2 FYNNEI come from the germline V gene. Trimming took 7 bases from V and 2 from J, leaving 11 bases between them. In DNA form, the CDR3 reads TGTGCCAGCACGAGGACAGCGAACTATGGCTACACCTTC. Translating gives CASTRTANYGYTF.

The chain couples TRBV27 to TRBJ2-4; D is undetermined. Germline CDR1 and CDR2: MNHEY and SMNVEV (reference sequence). The CDR3 length is 14 residues. Trimming pared 6 bases from V and 3 bases from J, leaving 12 bases between. Written as DNA, the CDR3 is TGTGCCAGCAGCCACCGTAATAGCAAAAACATTCAGTACTTC. Translation: CASSHRNSKNIQYF.

This clone was found a few times. The chain carries TRBV7-9 and TRBJ2-5; the D gene is possibly TRBD2 (5 bases). Germline loops: CDR1 SEHNR, CDR2 FQNEAQ (reference sequence). V was cut by 3 bases and J by 2 bases, with 10 bases left in between. This CDR3 spans 14 amino acids. The DNA of the CDR3 is TGTGCCAGCAGCTTGGCTGGGGAGCAAGAGACCCAGTACTTC. It yields the protein CASSLAGEQETQYF.

The rearrangement joins TRBV10-3 to TRBJ2-3; D is undetermined. Germline CDR1 and CDR2: ENHRY and SYGVKD. The CDR3 runs 15 residues. Trimming left V 6 bases short and J 0 bases short, with 13 bases between. This CDR3 is CAISATKTSTDTQYF. The DNA for the CDR3 is TGTGCCATCAGCGCCACTAAGACTAGCACAGATACGCAGTATTTT.

The V and J genes are TRBV7-9 and TRBJ2-1; 10 bases are shared with TRBD1. Germline CDR1 reads SEHNR; CDR2 reads FQNEAQ (reference sequence). Germline trimming cut 3 bases from V and 9 bases from J; bases unmatched to any gene: 5. The length of the CDR3 is 14 residues. The CDR3 region is CASSFGTGAGEQFF. CDR3 nucleotide sequence: TGTGCCAGCAGCTTCGGGACAGGGGCTGGTGAGCAGTTCTTC. Full variable domain (remainder filled in from reference TRBV7-9 and TRBJ2-1): DTGVSQNPRHKITKRGQNVTFRCDPISEHNRLYWYRQTLGQGPEFLTYFQNEAQLEKSRLLSDRFSAERPKGSFSTLEIQRTEQGDSAMYLCASSFGTGAGEQFFGPGTRLTVL.

The chain uses TRBV7-9 and TRBJ2-2, with D perhaps TRBD1 (5 bases). V lost 4 bases, J lost 6 bases, and 9 bases lay in between. This CDR3 is built from 13 residues. The V gene's germline CDR1 is SEHNR and CDR2 FQNEAQ (reference sequence). The CDR3 region is CASSSLTAGELFF. The CDR3, as DNA: TGTGCCAGCAGCTCCCTGACAGCCGGGGAGCTGTTTTTT.

The chain is built from TRBV9 and TRBJ1-3; unclear D gene. V was trimmed by 2 bases and J by 0 bases, leaving 12 bases between them. Germline V lookup: CDR1 SGDLS, CDR2 YYNGEE. The CDR3 is 16 residues long. CDR3 sequence: CASSVGGASSGNTIYF. CDR3 sequence (DNA): TGTGCCAGCAGCGTCGGCGGCGCGAGCTCTGGAAACACCATATATTTT.

The chain recombines TRBV6-5 with TRBJ1-1; 10 bases are shared with TRBD1. The V segment lost 8 bases and the J segment 7 bases; nucleotides outside the gene matches: 7. This CDR3 is 13 amino acids long. Germline values: CDR1 MNHEY, CDR2 SVGAGI. The CDR3 coding sequence is TGTGCCAGCCGCCTTAGGACAGGGGGTGAAGCTTTCTTT. This codes for CASRLRTGGEAFF.

The V gene is TRBV28, the J gene TRBJ1-5, with 7 bases fitting TRBD1. The CDR3 runs 13 residues. CDR1 is MDHEN and CDR2 is SYDVKM in the germline V gene. Unmatched junction bases numbered 9, after V lost 6 bases and J lost 10 bases. Here the CDR3 DNA reads TGTGCCAGCAGCCGGACAGGTCCAGGACCCCAGCATTTT. Encoded protein: CASSRTGPGPQHF.

The gene calls are TRBV9 and TRBJ1-3; TRBD1 is a possible D gene (5 bases). This CDR3 spans 17 amino acids. In germline, CDR1 is SGDLS, CDR2 YYNGEE. V lost 0 bases and J 1 base, leaving 14 bases between the germline ends. CDR3 nucleotides: TGTGCCAGCAGCGTAGGGAGGGGCGGAGAGTCTGGAAACACCATATATTTT. Encoded protein: CASSVGRGGESGNTIYF.

CDR3 in DNA: TGCGCCAGCGGGACAGGGAATTCAAATGAAAAACTGTTTTTT. Amino acid sequence: CASGTGNSNEKLFF. The rearrangement links TRBV5-1 to TRBJ1-4; 9 bases are a match to TRBD1. Trimming cost V 7 bases and J 5 bases; bases outside gene matches: 6. Per the germline V gene, CDR1 is SGHRS and CDR2 is YFSETQ. The CDR3 has 14 amino acids.

This rearrangement joins TRBV29-1 to TRBJ2-1; TRBD1 matches 11 bases. This CDR3 has 14 residues. The V gene's germline CDR1 is SQVTM and CDR2 ANQGSEA. The V segment lost 5 bases and the J segment 3 bases; nucleotides outside the gene matches: 3. In DNA, the CDR3 is TGCAGCGTTTGGGGACAGGGGGACTACAATGAGCAGTTCTTC. The encoded protein is CSVWGQGDYNEQFF.

This clone showed up just once. The chain combines TRBV9 with TRBJ2-2, with D possibly being TRBD2 (5 bases). This CDR3 region has 13 residues. Trimming removed 4 bases from V and 5 bases from J, with 9 bases in between. Per germline, CDR1 SGDLS and CDR2 YYNGEE. Written as DNA, the CDR3 is TGTGCCAGCAGCCCCGGACTGACCGGGGAGCTGTTTTTT. Translation: CASSPGLTGELFF. Full variable domain (remainder filled in from reference TRBV9 and TRBJ2-2): DSGVTQTPKHLITATGQRVTLRCSPRSGDLSVYWYQQSLDQGLQFLIQYYNGEERAKGNILERFSAQQFPDLHSELNLSSLELGDSALYFCASSPGLTGELFFGEGSRLTVL.

The chain has TRBV19 and TRBJ2-4, with a weak D call TRBD1 (6 bases). The CDR3 covers 12 residues. Trimming pared 6 bases from V and 6 bases from J, leaving 9 bases between. Germline loops: CDR1 LNHDA, CDR2 SQIVND (reference sequence). CDR3 protein: CASSEGGNIQYF. DNA for the CDR3: TGTGCCAGTAGCGAAGGGGGAAACATTCAGTACTTC.

The rearrangement uses TRBV3-1 (or the pseudogene TRBV3-2) and TRBJ1-5; 8 bases fit TRBD1. Trimming took 1 base from V and 6 from J; bases not matched to a gene: 2. The length of the CDR3 is 14 residues. From germline, CDR1 is LGHDT and CDR2 YNNKEL (reference sequence). The CDR3 DNA reads TGTGCCAGCAGCCAAGGGACAGGGTCTCAGCCCCAGCATTTT. It yields the protein CASSQGTGSQPQHF.

J is TRBJ2-2 and V is TRBV3-1 (or the pseudogene TRBV3-2); no reliable D call. This CDR3 is built from 12 residues. V dropped 4 bases and J dropped 5 bases, with 5 bases sitting between them. Per the germline V gene, CDR1 is LGHDT and CDR2 is YNNKEL (reference sequence). CDR3 in DNA: TGTGCCAGCAGCCCACATACCGGGGAGCTGTTTTTT. Translated: CASSPHTGELFF.

The chain uses TRBV6-2 or TRBV6-3 and TRBJ2-7; possible D gene TRBD2, 6 bases. This CDR3 spans 14 amino acids. V was clipped by 5 bases and J by 0 bases, with 11 bases between them. Germline CDR1 MNHEY, CDR2 SVGEGT. CDR3 DNA: TGTGCCAGCAGTCTGGCCGGGAGCTCCTACGAGCAGTACTTC. Translation: CASSLAGSSYEQYF.

The chain combines TRBV27 with TRBJ1-5; the D gene is possibly TRBD1 (5 bases). This CDR3 has 13 residues. The germline V gene has CDR1 MNHEY and CDR2 SMNVEV (reference sequence). V shed 6 bases and J shed 6 bases, with 12 bases lying between them. CDR3 protein: CASSQGRGQPQHF. CDR3 in DNA: TGTGCCAGCAGCCAGGGTAGGGGTCAGCCCCAGCATTTT.

DNA for the CDR3: TGTGCCATCAGTGGGACAGGGTGGGGAGATACGCAGTATTTT. Its translation is CAISGTGWGDTQYF. The chain links TRBV10-3 to TRBJ2-3; TRBD1 agrees at 8 bases. This CDR3 comprises 14 residues. Unmatched junction bases numbered 5, after V lost 4 bases and J lost 5 bases. Germline assignment: CDR1 ENHRY and CDR2 SYGVKD.

The chain has TRBV2 and TRBJ1-5; D ambiguous. This CDR3 region has 14 residues. With 5 bases removed from V and 3 bases from J, the gap between germline ends came to 11 bases. Germline V lookup: CDR1 SNHLY, CDR2 FYNNEI. CDR3 in amino acids: CASSTGDYNQPQHF. The CDR3 nucleotides read TGTGCCAGCAGTACCGGGGATTACAATCAGCCCCAGCATTTT. The entire variable domain, with the rest obtained from reference TRBV2 and TRBJ1-5, is as follows: EPEVTQTPSHQVTQMGQEVILRCVPISNHLYFYWYRQILGQKVEFLVSFYNNEISEKSEIFDDQFSVERPDGSNFTLKIRSTKLEDSAMYFCASSTGDYNQPQHFGDGTRLSIL.

The chain is built from TRBV11-2 and TRBJ2-7; 9 nucleotides match TRBD1. The germline CDR1 and CDR2 sequences are SGHAT and FQNNGV. With V trimmed by 5 bases and J by 4 bases, 6 bases remained unmatched. CDR3 length: 14 residues. Written as DNA, the CDR3 is TGTGCCAGCAGCCGAGACAGGGGGGGGTACGAGCAGTACTTC. It translates to CASSRDRGGYEQYF.

This rearrangement joins TRBV7-2 to TRBJ1-1; D is unclear. CDR3 length: 13 amino acids. Germline lookup yields CDR1 SGHTA and CDR2 FQGNSA. The V gene lost 5 bases and the J gene lost 0 bases, with 7 bases spanning the gap. The CDR3, as DNA: TGTGCCAGCAGCCGTCACTTGAACACTGAAGCTTTCTTT. This gives the protein CASSRHLNTEAFF.